A selection of T cell receptor beta chains follows, all from one sample in a study of CD8+ T cells in alopecia areata. This table comes from immunoSEQ multiplex PCR, and its TCRdb copy is limited to in-frame clones, with some not included. The table has about 250,000 clones, approximately 61% seen once. Material: CD4+ T cells sorted from blood, obtained at week 0. These receptors all stem from a human donor with alopecia areata. CDR3s include the opening cysteine and the closing phenylalanine or tryptophan. A D gene is named only where the DNA matches it firmly. Clone size is stated in some rows and not others, as once, few, many or a class when expanded.

J: TRBJ1-2
D: TRBD1
length: 14
V: TRBV7-9
size: -
CDR3: CASSAAGTGNGYTF
DNA: TGTGCCAGCAGCGCGGCCGGGACAGGGAATGGCTACACCTTC

J: TRBJ1-5
D: -
length: 13
V: TRBV29-1
size: few
CDR3: CSVRGGSNQPQHF
DNA: TGCAGCGTCCGGGGAGGCAGCAATCAGCCCCAGCATTTT

J: TRBJ2-2
D: TRBD1
length: 14
V: TRBV29-1
size: few
CDR3: CSVTKTGYHGELFF
DNA: TGCAGCGTTACAAAGACAGGGTATCACGGGGAGCTGTTTTTT

J: TRBJ2-7
D: TRBD1
length: 14
V: TRBV7-6
size: -
CDR3: CASSFRDSHYEQYF
DNA: TGTGCCAGCAGCTTTAGGGACAGTCACTACGAGCAGTACTTC

J: TRBJ2-1
D: -
length: 13
V: TRBV19
size: few
CDR3: CASSMNVYNEQFF
DNA: TGTGCCAGTAGTATGAACGTGTACAATGAGCAGTTCTTC

J: TRBJ1-1
D: -
length: 13
V: TRBV29-1
size: -
CDR3: CSTERSLNTEAFF
DNA: TGCAGCACCGAGAGGAGTTTGAACACTGAAGCTTTCTTT

J: TRBJ2-7
D: -
length: 15
V: TRBV21-1
size: -
CDR3: CASRRRRGETYEQYF
DNA: TGTGCCAGCCGAAGGCGGCGGGGGGAGACCTACGAGCAGTACTTC

J: TRBJ2-2
D: -
length: 18
V: TRBV5-6
size: -
CDR3: CASSSSHRRRYSTGELFF
DNA: TGTGCCAGCAGTTCGTCCCATCGCCGTCGGTATTCGACCGGGGAGCTGTTTTTT

J: TRBJ2-5
D: -
length: 12
V: TRBV2
size: -
CDR3: CASSVYQETQYF
DNA: TGTGCCAGCAGTGTATACCAAGAGACCCAGTACTTC

J: TRBJ2-3
D: -
length: 16
V: TRBV11-2
size: few
CDR3: CASSFRQASSTDTQYF
DNA: TGTGCCAGCAGCTTCCGACAGGCGTCTAGCACAGATACGCAGTATTTT

J: TRBJ2-1
D: -
length: 14
V: TRBV2
size: -
CDR3: CASTSWGVRNEQFF
DNA: TGTGCCAGCACCTCCTGGGGGGTTCGCAATGAGCAGTTCTTC

J: TRBJ1-1
D: -
length: 13
V: TRBV29-1
size: -
CDR3: CSGASVGSGKAFF
DNA: TGCAGCGGCGCTTCGGTCGGGTCGGGTAAAGCTTTCTTT

J: TRBJ2-1
D: TRBD1
length: 14
V: TRBV29-1
size: few
CDR3: CSVFGTGWGNEQFF
DNA: TGCAGCGTTTTTGGGACAGGATGGGGGAATGAGCAGTTCTTC

J: TRBJ1-5
D: TRBD1
length: 13
V: TRBV29-1
size: -
CDR3: CSATTGGDQPQHF
DNA: TGCAGCGCCACGACAGGGGGCGATCAGCCCCAGCATTTT

J: TRBJ1-1
D: -
length: 14
V: TRBV9
size: few
CDR3: CASSVRDGYTEAFF
DNA: TGTGCCAGCAGCGTTCGGGACGGATACACTGAAGCTTTCTTT

J: TRBJ2-3
D: -
length: 12
V: TRBV4-2
size: few
CDR3: CASTLGTDTQYF
DNA: TGTGCCAGCACCCTGGGCACAGATACGCAGTATTTT

J: TRBJ2-3
D: -
length: 13
V: TRBV29-1
size: once
CDR3: CSVEAGSTDTQYF
DNA: TGCAGCGTTGAAGCAGGAAGCACAGATACGCAGTATTTT

J: TRBJ2-2
D: -
length: 15
V: TRBV5-1
size: -
CDR3: CASSFGGKNTGELFF
DNA: TGCGCCAGCAGCTTTGGGGGAAAGAACACCGGGGAGCTGTTTTTT

J: TRBJ2-3
D: -
length: 8
V: TRBV20-1
size: -
CDR3: CSADTQYF
DNA: TGCAGTGCAGATACGCAGTATTTT

J: TRBJ1-1
D: -
length: 12
V: TRBV29-1
size: -
CDR3: CSGGLRNTEAFF
DNA: TGCAGCGGAGGCCTAAGGAACACTGAAGCTTTCTTT

J: TRBJ2-5
D: -
length: 14
V: TRBV7-9
size: -
CDR3: CASSNQVYQETQYF
DNA: TGTGCCAGCAGCAACCAGGTTTACCAAGAGACCCAGTACTTC

J: TRBJ2-1
D: -
length: 14
V: TRBV30
size: once
CDR3: CAWSATSVRDEQFF
DNA: TGTGCCTGGAGTGCTACTTCGGTCCGTGATGAGCAGTTCTTC

J: TRBJ2-2
D: TRBD1
length: 19
V: TRBV28
size: many
CDR3: CASSFPYEGGERGTGELFF
DNA: TGTGCCAGCAGTTTCCCTTACGAAGGGGGCGAAAGGGGCACCGGGGAGCTGTTTTTT

J: TRBJ1-1
D: -
length: 13
V: TRBV29-1
size: -
CDR3: CSVDSPGYTEAFF
DNA: TGCAGCGTTGATTCCCCTGGGTACACTGAAGCTTTCTTT

J: TRBJ2-1
D: -
length: 13
V: TRBV18
size: few
CDR3: CASSPQVDNEQFF
DNA: TGTGCCAGCTCACCACAGGTCGACAATGAGCAGTTCTTC

J: TRBJ1-1
D: -
length: 13
V: TRBV14
size: many
CDR3: CASSLGPDTEAFF
DNA: TGTGCCAGCAGCCTAGGACCGGACACTGAAGCTTTCTTT

J: TRBJ1-2
D: -
length: 12
V: TRBV29-1
size: -
CDR3: CSVLPGDYGYTF
DNA: TGCAGCGTTCTCCCGGGGGACTATGGCTACACCTTC

J: TRBJ2-1
D: -
length: 12
V: TRBV10-3
size: -
CDR3: CAISEPVGEQFF
DNA: TGTGCCATCAGTGAACCGGTGGGTGAGCAGTTCTTC

J: TRBJ1-2
D: -
length: 13
V: TRBV7-9
size: -
CDR3: CASSLDSGYGYTF
DNA: TGTGCCAGCAGCTTAGATTCAGGCTATGGCTACACCTTC

J: TRBJ2-5
D: -
length: 12
V: TRBV29-1
size: few
CDR3: CSVAQSQETQYF
DNA: TGCAGCGTTGCACAGAGCCAAGAGACCCAGTACTTC

J: TRBJ2-5
D: -
length: 14
V: TRBV13
size: few
CDR3: CASSRLGELETQYF
DNA: TGTGCCAGCAGCCGCCTTGGGGAGCTGGAGACCCAGTACTTC

J: TRBJ2-1
D: TRBD1
length: 15
V: TRBV29-1
size: -
CDR3: CSVERDSSSYNEQFF
DNA: TGCAGCGTAGAAAGGGACAGCAGCTCCTACAATGAGCAGTTCTTC

J: TRBJ2-7
D: TRBD1
length: 16
V: TRBV4-2
size: few
CDR3: CASSQAAGQDLYEQYF
DNA: TGTGCCAGCAGCCAAGCGGCCGGACAGGACCTCTACGAGCAGTACTTC

J: TRBJ2-1
D: -
length: 16
V: TRBV30
size: -
CDR3: CAWSPPGGQALNEQFF
DNA: TGTGCCTGGAGTCCTCCGGGGGGACAGGCCCTCAATGAGCAGTTCTTC

J: TRBJ1-4
D: -
length: 14
V: TRBV5-1
size: few
CDR3: CASSLWQDNEKLFF
DNA: TGCGCCAGCAGCTTATGGCAGGACAATGAAAAACTGTTTTTT

J: TRBJ1-1
D: -
length: 13
V: TRBV30
size: -
CDR3: CACPGLKVAEAFF
DNA: TGTGCCTGTCCGGGCCTCAAGGTCGCTGAAGCTTTCTTT